This is a list of T cell receptor beta chains from one sample in a study of blood T cell repertoires in COVID-19. Clones were read by immunoSEQ multiplex PCR, and TCRdb kept only the in-frame ones, dropping some. The table records approximately 230,000 clones, 70% to 90% of them present only once. Specimen: peripheral blood. These receptors all stem from a woman aged 40 to 50 who had recovered from COVID-19. The CDR3 runs from the conserved cysteine through the conserved F or W. D genes are given only for firm matches. Where a row states a size, it is once, few, many or the class of an expanded clone; other rows omit it.

clone size: -
V gene: TRBV27
D gene: -
CDR3 length: 17
J gene: TRBJ1-6
CDR3 DNA: TGTGCCAGCAGTCCGGGACCAGGGGCTTTCCCCGGTTCACCCCTCCACTTT
CDR3 protein: CASSPGPGAFPGSPLHF

clone size: -
V gene: TRBV12-5
D gene: TRBD2
CDR3 length: 18
J gene: TRBJ2-3
CDR3 DNA: TGTGCTAGTGGCAGTGGACTAGCGGGGGGAATTAGCACAGATACGCAGTATTTT
CDR3 protein: CASGSGLAGGISTDTQYF

clone size: -
V gene: TRBV28
D gene: TRBD2
CDR3 length: 15
J gene: TRBJ2-7
CDR3 DNA: TGTGCCAGCAGTGTTAGCGGGGGGGGTTTCAACGAGCAGTACTTC
CDR3 protein: CASSVSGGGFNEQYF

clone size: -
V gene: TRBV3-1/TRBV3-2
D gene: TRBD1
CDR3 length: 16
J gene: TRBJ1-2
CDR3 DNA: TGTGCCAGCAGCCAAGATTTGTACAGGGGTAACTATGGCTACACCTTC
CDR3 protein: CASSQDLYRGNYGYTF

clone size: -
V gene: TRBV12-3/TRBV12-4
D gene: TRBD1
CDR3 length: 13
J gene: TRBJ1-3
CDR3 DNA: TGTGCCAGCAGTAGGGGGCTAGGAAACACCATATATTTT
CDR3 protein: CASSRGLGNTIYF

clone size: -
V gene: TRBV6-2/TRBV6-3
D gene: -
CDR3 length: 12
J gene: TRBJ2-5
CDR3 DNA: TGTGCCAGCAGTTCTCCAGGGGAGACCCAGTACTTC
CDR3 protein: CASSSPGETQYF

clone size: -
V gene: TRBV4-2
D gene: -
CDR3 length: 17
J gene: TRBJ2-1
CDR3 DNA: TGTGCCAGCAGCCCCTATCACCACGACAGTAGAACCCCCCGCGGTTTCTTC
CDR3 protein: CASSPYHHDSRTPRGFF

clone size: -
V gene: TRBV5-4
D gene: -
CDR3 length: 16
J gene: TRBJ2-2
CDR3 DNA: TGTGCCAGCAGCTTGGGCCGTAGCTTAAACACCGGGGAGCTGTTTTTT
CDR3 protein: CASSLGRSLNTGELFF

clone size: -
V gene: TRBV5-1
D gene: TRBD1
CDR3 length: 16
J gene: TRBJ1-2
CDR3 DNA: TGCGCCAGCAGCTTGGAGTTGGGACAGGGGAACTATGGCTACACCTTC
CDR3 protein: CASSLELGQGNYGYTF

clone size: -
V gene: TRBV7-2
D gene: TRBD2
CDR3 length: 15
J gene: TRBJ2-5
CDR3 DNA: TGTGCCAGCAGCTCGGGACTAGCTCTATCAGAGACCCAGTACTTC
CDR3 protein: CASSSGLALSETQYF

clone size: -
V gene: TRBV25-1
D gene: -
CDR3 length: 17
J gene: TRBJ2-3
CDR3 DNA: TGTGCCAGCAGTGAACCCCTCTACAGTGCAAGCACAGATACGCAGTATTTT
CDR3 protein: CASSEPLYSASTDTQYF

clone size: -
V gene: TRBV28
D gene: -
CDR3 length: 11
J gene: TRBJ2-1
CDR3 DNA: TGTGCCAGCAGCCGACAGAATGAGCAGTTCTTC
CDR3 protein: CASSRQNEQFF

clone size: -
V gene: TRBV7-6
D gene: -
CDR3 length: 15
J gene: TRBJ2-5
CDR3 DNA: TGTGCCAGCAGCCGCCAGGGCTCAGTGGTGGAGACCCAGTACTTC
CDR3 protein: CASSRQGSVVETQYF

clone size: -
V gene: TRBV7-2
D gene: -
CDR3 length: 11
J gene: TRBJ2-3
CDR3 DNA: TGTGCCAGCAGCTTCCAGGGTACGCAGTATTTT
CDR3 protein: CASSFQGTQYF

clone size: -
V gene: TRBV18
D gene: TRBD2
CDR3 length: 15
J gene: TRBJ2-1
CDR3 DNA: TGTGCCAGCTCACCAACTCTAGCGGGGGGCAATGAGCAGTTCTTC
CDR3 protein: CASSPTLAGGNEQFF

clone size: -
V gene: TRBV9
D gene: TRBD1
CDR3 length: 12
J gene: TRBJ2-5
CDR3 DNA: TGTGCCAGCAGCCCCCATGGACAGGACCAGTACTTC
CDR3 protein: CASSPHGQDQYF

clone size: few
V gene: TRBV7-2
D gene: TRBD1
CDR3 length: 14
J gene: TRBJ1-2
CDR3 DNA: TGTGCCAGCGGGGACAGGGGGGCGTATTATGGCTACACCTTC
CDR3 protein: CASGDRGAYYGYTF

clone size: -
V gene: TRBV6-5
D gene: -
CDR3 length: 15
J gene: TRBJ2-2
CDR3 DNA: TGTGCCAGCACTGTGGGATATGCAGGGGCCGGGGAGCTGTTTTTT
CDR3 protein: CASTVGYAGAGELFF

clone size: -
V gene: TRBV9
D gene: -
CDR3 length: 14
J gene: TRBJ2-7
CDR3 DNA: TGTGCCAGCAGCGCCACAGGGAAGGGATACGAGCAGTACTTC
CDR3 protein: CASSATGKGYEQYF

clone size: -
V gene: TRBV5-6
D gene: -
CDR3 length: 15
J gene: TRBJ2-5
CDR3 DNA: TGTGCCAGCAGCTTGACGGGGGGCCTCCAAGAGACCCAGTACTTC
CDR3 protein: CASSLTGGLQETQYF

clone size: -
V gene: TRBV2
D gene: TRBD1
CDR3 length: 14
J gene: TRBJ1-6
CDR3 DNA: TGTGCCAGCGGGACAGGGAACTATAATTCACCCCTCCACTTT
CDR3 protein: CASGTGNYNSPLHF

clone size: -
V gene: TRBV5-1
D gene: -
CDR3 length: 14
J gene: TRBJ2-3
CDR3 DNA: TGCGCCAGCACCAAGGACAGCCGCACAGATACGCAGTATTTT
CDR3 protein: CASTKDSRTDTQYF

clone size: -
V gene: TRBV21-1
D gene: -
CDR3 length: 15
J gene: TRBJ2-1
CDR3 DNA: TGTGCCAGCAGCAAAGGTCGGGCAGGGGCAGATGAGCAGTTCTTC
CDR3 protein: CASSKGRAGADEQFF

clone size: -
V gene: TRBV2
D gene: TRBD1
CDR3 length: 15
J gene: TRBJ1-4
CDR3 DNA: TGTGCCAGCAGCCAACTAAGGGGGCGCGATGAAAAACTGTTTTTT
CDR3 protein: CASSQLRGRDEKLFF

clone size: -
V gene: TRBV19
D gene: -
CDR3 length: 14
J gene: TRBJ2-3
CDR3 DNA: TGTGCCAGTAGTATAAATATCGGGGCAGATACGCAGTATTTT
CDR3 protein: CASSINIGADTQYF

clone size: -
V gene: TRBV6-5
D gene: TRBD1
CDR3 length: 14
J gene: TRBJ1-2
CDR3 DNA: TGTGCCAGCAATCCGGGACAGCGGAACTATGGCTACACCTTC
CDR3 protein: CASNPGQRNYGYTF

clone size: -
V gene: TRBV18
D gene: TRBD1
CDR3 length: 15
J gene: TRBJ1-2
CDR3 DNA: TGTGCCAGCTCACCAAGGGACAGCCTCAACTATGGCTACACCTTC
CDR3 protein: CASSPRDSLNYGYTF

clone size: -
V gene: TRBV28
D gene: TRBD1
CDR3 length: 14
J gene: TRBJ1-4
CDR3 DNA: TGTGCCAGCAGTAGACAGGGGATAAGTGAAAAACTGTTTTTT
CDR3 protein: CASSRQGISEKLFF

clone size: -
V gene: TRBV19
D gene: -
CDR3 length: 13
J gene: TRBJ1-4
CDR3 DNA: TGTGCCAGTAGTATAACCGGTAATGAAAAACTGTTTTTT
CDR3 protein: CASSITGNEKLFF

clone size: once
V gene: TRBV3-1/TRBV3-2
D gene: -
CDR3 length: 16
J gene: TRBJ2-3
CDR3 DNA: TGTGCCAGCAGCCAAGCCCTAGCGCGAAGCACAGATACGCAGTATTTT
CDR3 protein: CASSQALARSTDTQYF

clone size: -
V gene: TRBV30
D gene: TRBD1
CDR3 length: 14
J gene: TRBJ1-2
CDR3 DNA: TGTGCCTGGAGTAGGGCAGGGGGCGGCTATGGCTACACCTTC
CDR3 protein: CAWSRAGGGYGYTF

clone size: -
V gene: TRBV27
D gene: TRBD1
CDR3 length: 15
J gene: TRBJ2-2
CDR3 DNA: TGTGCCAGCAGTGTCCGGGACAGGGTGGGCGGGGAGCTGTTTTTT
CDR3 protein: CASSVRDRVGGELFF

clone size: -
V gene: TRBV7-2
D gene: TRBD2
CDR3 length: 17
J gene: TRBJ2-1
CDR3 DNA: TGTGCCAGCAGCCGGGGACTAGCGGGAGACGCCTACAATGAGCAGTTCTTC
CDR3 protein: CASSRGLAGDAYNEQFF

clone size: -
V gene: TRBV12-3/TRBV12-4
D gene: -
CDR3 length: 13
J gene: TRBJ2-5
CDR3 DNA: TGTGCCAGCAGTCGTAACAGGTGGGAGACCCAGTACTTC
CDR3 protein: CASSRNRWETQYF

clone size: -
V gene: TRBV4-2
D gene: -
CDR3 length: 16
J gene: TRBJ2-7
CDR3 DNA: TGTGCCAGCAGCCAAGATAGGGGCGGGACTTCCTACGAGCAGTACTTC
CDR3 protein: CASSQDRGGTSYEQYF

clone size: -
V gene: TRBV29-1
D gene: TRBD1
CDR3 length: 16
J gene: TRBJ1-2
CDR3 DNA: TGCAGCGTTGAAGGGGCAGGGGGCCTTAGTATTGGTGGCTACACCTTC
CDR3 protein: CSVEGAGGLSIGGYTF

clone size: -
V gene: TRBV28
D gene: -
CDR3 length: 15
J gene: TRBJ2-7
CDR3 DNA: TGTGCCAGCAGTTTACGAGGACAGAGCTCCTACGAGCAGTACTTC
CDR3 protein: CASSLRGQSSYEQYF